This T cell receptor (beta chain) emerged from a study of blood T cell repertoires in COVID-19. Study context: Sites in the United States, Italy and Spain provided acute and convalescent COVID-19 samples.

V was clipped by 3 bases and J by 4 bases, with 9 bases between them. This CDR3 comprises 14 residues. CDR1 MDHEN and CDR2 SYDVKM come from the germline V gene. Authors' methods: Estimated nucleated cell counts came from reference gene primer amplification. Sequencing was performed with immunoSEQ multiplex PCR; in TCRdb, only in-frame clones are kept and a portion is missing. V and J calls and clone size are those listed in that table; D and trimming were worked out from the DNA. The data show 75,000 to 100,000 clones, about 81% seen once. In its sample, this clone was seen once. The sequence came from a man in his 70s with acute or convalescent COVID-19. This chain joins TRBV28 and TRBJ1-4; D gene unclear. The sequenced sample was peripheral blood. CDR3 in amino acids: CASSFAGDNEKLFF. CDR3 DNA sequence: TGTGCCAGCAGTTTTGCCGGGGATAATGAAAAACTGTTTTTT.